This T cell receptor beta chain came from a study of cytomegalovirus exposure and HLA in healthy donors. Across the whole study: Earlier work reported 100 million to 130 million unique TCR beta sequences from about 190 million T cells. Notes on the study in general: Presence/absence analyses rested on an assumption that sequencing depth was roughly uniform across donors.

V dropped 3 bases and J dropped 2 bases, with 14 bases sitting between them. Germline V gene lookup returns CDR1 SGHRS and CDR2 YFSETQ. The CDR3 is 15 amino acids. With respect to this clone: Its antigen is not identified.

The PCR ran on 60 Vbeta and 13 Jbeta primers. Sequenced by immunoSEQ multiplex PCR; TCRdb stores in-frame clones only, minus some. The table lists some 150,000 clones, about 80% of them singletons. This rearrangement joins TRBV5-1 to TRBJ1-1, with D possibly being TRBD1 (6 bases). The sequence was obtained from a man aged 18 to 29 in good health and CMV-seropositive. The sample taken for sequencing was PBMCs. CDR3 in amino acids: CASSSLTGSNTEAFF. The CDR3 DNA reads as TGCGCCAGCAGCTCCTTGACAGGATCTAACACTGAAGCTTTCTTT.